The 27 T cell receptor beta chains presented below share a single source sample, sequenced in a study of post-analysis software for immune sequencing data. Their antigens remain unidentified. Libraries were made from TCR beta cDNA, and they carried unique molecular identifiers. TCRdb analysed the PCR reads with MiXCR anew, one entry per CDR3 protein. This table has roughly 800,000 distinct CDR3 sequences, about 57% appearing once. Broader study findings: A handful of TRBV segments were more frequent in patients than controls; TRBV5-6, TRBV5-1 and TRBV20-1 belonged to this group.

Sequenced sample: blood. The receptors here all came from a girl under 18 with multiple sclerosis.

CDR3 nucleotides: TGCAGTGCTAGTCGTCAAGGACAGGCGGATTGGGGCAGTCTCTATAGCAATCAGCCCCAGCATTTT. This codes for CSASRQGQADWGSLYSNQPQHF. The chain carries TRBV20-1 and TRBJ1-5, with 7 bases lining up with TRBD1. With 3 bases clipped from V and 0 bases from J, the junction kept 26 bases outside the gene matches. CDR1 DFQATT and CDR2 SNEGSKA come from the germline V gene (reference sequence). The CDR3 sequence is 22 residues long.

This clonotype was picked up many times. The V gene is TRBV29-1, the J gene TRBJ2-1; 8 positions match TRBD2. V trimming: 4 bases; J trimming: 9 bases; junction bases outside the gene matches: 11. This CDR3 is 14 amino acids long. CDR1 is SQVTM and CDR2 is ANQGSEA in the germline V gene. CDR3 nucleotide sequence: TGCAGCGTTGCCCCGGGACTAGGTATTGTTGAGCAGTTCTTC. This gives the protein CSVAPGLGIVEQFF.

Concerning this clonotype itself: An end of the junction differs from the germline gene, which may be a read error. J is TRBJ1-2 and V is TRBV5-1, with TRBD1 identical over 7 bases. CDR3 length: 15 amino acids. Germline V gene lookup returns CDR1 SGHRS and CDR2 YFSETQ. CDR3 sequence reads: CASSYRDSGNYGYTF. The DNA of the CDR3 is TGCGCCAGCAGCTACCGGGACAGCGGTAACTACGGCTACACCTTC.

The rearrangement joins TRBV5-1 to TRBJ2-5; TRBD1 agrees at 9 bases. The J call may be incorrect, as the DNA end agrees better with TRBJ2-7. Germline V CDR1 and CDR2: SGHRS, YFSETQ. This CDR3 has 18 residues. The CDR3 here is CASSPRARNRGRDGEQYF. CDR3 nucleotide sequence: TGCGCCAGCAGCCCCCGGGCCCGCAACAGGGGGCGCGATGGCGAGCAGTACTTC.

This clonotype was seen only once. V and J are TRBV5-1 and TRBJ2-7, with D possibly matching TRBD1 (6 bases). The DNA end is more similar to TRBJ2-5, so the J call may be wrong. CDR3 size: 15 residues. Germline V gives CDR1 SGHRS, CDR2 YFSETQ. The CDR3 protein is CASSFNPGQGETQYF. DNA for the CDR3: TGCGCCAGCAGCTTCAACCCGGGACAAGGAGAGACCCAGTACTTC.

This clonotype came up a few times. The chain has TRBV29-1 and TRBJ2-7; 8 nucleotides agree with TRBD1. Germline-derived CDR1 and CDR2 are SQVTM and ANQGSEA. CDR3 size: 16 residues. The V gene end was trimmed by 0 bases and the J gene end by 3 bases; junction bases not matched to a gene: 10. CDR3 in amino acids: CSVEDLGTGGVYEQYF. The CDR3 DNA reads as TGCAGCGTTGAAGATCTCGGGACAGGTGGGGTCTACGAGCAGTACTTC.

The chain recombines TRBV6-6 with TRBJ2-5, with 9 bases fitting TRBD1. Near its end, the DNA agrees better with TRBJ2-7, so the J call may be wrong. The CDR3 runs 15 residues. The germline V gene has CDR1 MNHNY and CDR2 SVGAGI (reference sequence). The chain's CDR3 is CASRHLQGAALEQYF. The CDR3 DNA reads TGTGCCAGCAGGCATCTACAGGGGGCGGCTCTCGAGCAGTACTTC.

This clonotype was seen at least ten times. The chain employs TRBV12-3 or TRBV12-4 and TRBJ2-7, with a possible D match to TRBD1 (6 bases). V was pared by 6 bases and J by 3 bases, with 9 bases between. The CDR3 sequence is 12 residues long. The CDR3 region is CASSPQGYEQYF. DNA of the CDR3: TGTGCCAGCAGCCCACAGGGCTACGAGCAGTACTTC.

The V and J genes are TRBV12-3 or TRBV12-4 and TRBJ2-4; D is possibly TRBD1 (6 bases). With the DNA end fitting TRBJ2-7 better, the J assignment may be wrong. This CDR3 spans 15 amino acids. CDR3 sequence (DNA): TGTGCCAGCAGTTGGGGTCGAGGGGGTGGGTACGAGCAGTACTTC. This codes for CASSWGRGGGYEQYF.

This clonotype was recorded a few times. The V gene is TRBV20-1, the J gene TRBJ2-1; tentative D call: TRBD2 (6 bases). V was clipped by 3 bases and J by 10 bases, with 13 bases between them. The CDR3 extends over 12 amino acids. CDR1 and CDR2 (germline): DFQATT, SNEGSKA (reference sequence). CDR3 in DNA: TGCAGTGCTAGGGGGACTTACCTCGAGCAGTTCTTC. Amino acids: CSARGTYLEQFF.

The gene calls are TRBV14 and TRBJ2-5, with D possibly TRBD2 on 6 matching bases. CDR1 and CDR2 from the germline V gene are SGHDN and FVKESK. This CDR3 spans 15 amino acids. Trimming removed 4 bases at V and 1 base at J, with 13 bases between. The CDR3 loop is CASSLLARGQETQYF. For the CDR3, the DNA is TGTGCCAGCAGCCTCCTAGCGCGGGGCCAAGAGACCCAGTACTTC. Full variable domain (remainder filled in from reference TRBV14 and TRBJ2-5): EAGVTQFPSHSVIEKGQTVTLRCDPISGHDNLYWYRRVMGKEIKFLLHFVKESKQDESGMPNNRFLAERTGGTYSTLKVQPAELEDSGVYFCASSLLARGQETQYFGPGTRLLVL.

This chain connects TRBV29-1 to TRBJ2-1; 8 bases fit TRBD2. This CDR3 spans 14 amino acids. Per germline, CDR1 SQVTM and CDR2 ANQGSEA. V shed 5 bases and J 9 bases; nucleotides not matched to a gene: 12. DNA for the CDR3: TGCAGCGTTAAAGGCGGGAGGTCCCGTATTGAGCAGTTCTTC. Its protein is CSVKGGRSRIEQFF.

Only a few counts were recorded for this clonotype. The chain recombines TRBV2 with TRBJ1-2, with TRBD1 matching over 7 bases. The CDR3 runs 15 residues. J lost 5 bases, V lost 0 bases, and 6 bases had no gene match. The V gene's germline CDR1 is SNHLY and CDR2 FYNNEI. The CDR3 protein is CASSEAGQRLYGYTF. Written as DNA, the CDR3 is TGTGCCAGCAGTGAAGCGGGACAGAGGTTGTATGGCTACACCTTC.

The J gene is TRBJ2-7, the V gene TRBV7-3; a weak D match, TRBD1 (6 bases). The CDR3 is made up of 15 amino acids. The V gene's germline CDR1 is SGHTA and CDR2 FQGTGA. V was clipped by 5 bases and J by 3 bases, with 17 bases between them. CDR3 protein: CASSANPGHHYEQYF. CDR3 sequence (DNA): TGTGCCAGCAGCGCGAATCCGGGACACCACTACGAGCAGTACTTC.

V usage is TRBV12-3 or TRBV12-4 and J usage is TRBJ2-3; TRBD1 aligns across 7 bases. J lost 4 bases, V lost 10 bases, and 8 bases had no gene match. This CDR3 region has 13 residues. The DNA of the CDR3 is TGTGCCACTAGACAGGGATCGTCAGATACGCAGTATTTT. This codes for CATRQGSSDTQYF.

This chain links TRBV29-1 with TRBJ1-2; 9 bases agree with TRBD1. Trimming at V came to 5 bases and at J to 6 bases, leaving 16 bases not matched to a gene. This CDR3 is 16 amino acids long. From germline, CDR1 is SQVTM and CDR2 ANQGSEA. CDR3 coding DNA: TGCAGCGTTACCCCAAACAGGGGGCCGGGGAGCGATGGCTACACCTTC. Its translation is CSVTPNRGPGSDGYTF. The entire variable domain, with the rest obtained from reference TRBV29-1 and TRBJ1-2, is as follows: SAVISQKPSRDICQRGTSLTIQCQVDSQVTMMFWYRQQPGQSLTLIATANQGSEATYESGFVIDKFPISRPNLTFSTLTVSNMSPEDSSIYLCSVTPNRGPGSDGYTFGSGTRLTVV.

To note about this clonotype: This may be a read error, as it is one base from a much larger clone. The V call is TRBV7-9, the J call TRBJ2-5, with D maybe TRBD2 (5 bases). Trimming shortened V by 7 bases and J by 2 bases, and 11 bases separated the two germline ends. Germline lookup yields CDR1 SEHNR and CDR2 FQNEAQ (reference sequence). CDR3 length: 13 amino acids. CDR3 region: CASNFSGQETQYF. The CDR3 DNA sequence: TGTGCCAGCAACTTCAGCGGACAAGAGACCCAGTACTTC.

The genes are TRBV7-3 and TRBJ2-1, with 7 bases aligning to TRBD1. Germline V gives CDR1 SGHTA, CDR2 FQGTGA. The CDR3 has 15 amino acids. V dropped 3 bases and J dropped 5; count of bases not matched to a gene: 7. The CDR3 spells CASSLTGPLNNEQFF. The CDR3 DNA follows: TGTGCCAGCAGCTTGACAGGGCCTTTAAACAATGAGCAGTTCTTC.

The J gene is TRBJ2-4, the V gene TRBV12-3 or TRBV12-4; possible D gene TRBD1, 6 bases. The J call is uncertain, as TRBJ2-5 better fits the DNA end. This CDR3 region has 14 residues. CDR3 DNA: TGTGCCAGCAGTTTTCGTTCGCAGGGGGAGACCCAGTACTTC. As protein: CASSFRSQGETQYF.

V gene TRBV14 combines with J gene TRBJ2-4; D is ambiguous. The J call is in doubt because the DNA end fits TRBJ2-7 better. This CDR3 comprises 12 residues. Germline lookup yields CDR1 SGHDN and CDR2 FVKESK. Here the CDR3 DNA reads TGTGCCAGCAGCCGACACTACATCGAGCAGTACTTC. It specifies CASSRHYIEQYF.

The table lists this clonotype with a few counts. V gene TRBV7-9 combines with J gene TRBJ1-1, with D unresolved. V was cut by 5 bases and J by 5 bases, with 15 bases left in between. The CDR3 sequence is 14 residues long. The germline CDR1 and CDR2 sequences are SEHNR and FQNEAQ (reference sequence). CDR3 coding DNA: TGTGCCAGCAGCGCCCGACGGGGAGGAACTGAAGCTTTCTTT. Its translation is CASSARRGGTEAFF.

This clonotype appeared a few times. This sequence joins TRBV7-9 and TRBJ2-5, with D maybe TRBD1 (5 bases). The CDR3 loop spans 16 amino acids. Trimming shortened V by 3 bases and J by 2 bases, and 16 bases separated the two germline ends. CDR1 and CDR2 (germline): SEHNR, FQNEAQ (reference sequence). The CDR3 DNA reads as TGTGCCAGCAGCTTCCCCCCACAGGCGAGGCAAGAGACCCAGTACTTC. Protein sequence: CASSFPPQARQETQYF. The full variable domain, in which reference TRBV7-9 and TRBJ2-5 provide the parts outside the CDR3, is DTGVSQNPRHKITKRGQNVTFRCDPISEHNRLYWYRQTLGQGPEFLTYFQNEAQLEKSRLLSDRFSAERPKGSFSTLEIQRTEQGDSAMYLCASSFPPQARQETQYFGPGTRLLVL.

There are a few counts of this clonotype. The V and J genes are TRBV20-1 and TRBJ2-5; TRBD2 aligns across 10 bases. V lost 0 bases, J lost 5 bases, and 6 bases stayed unmatched. The CDR3 contains 15 residues. Germline CDR1 reads DFQATT; CDR2 reads SNEGSKA (reference sequence). CDR3 region: CSARDPGTSAETQYF. The CDR3 nucleotides read TGCAGTGCTAGAGACCCCGGGACTAGCGCCGAGACCCAGTACTTC.

The DNA for the CDR3 is TGCACCAATCGACAGGGAGGGACAGATACGCAGTATTTT. It specifies CTNRQGGTDTQYF. V usage is TRBV20-1 and J usage is TRBJ2-3; D could derive from TRBD1 or TRBD2 (7 bases each). This CDR3 is built from 13 residues. Germline-derived CDR1 and CDR2 are DFQATT and SNEGSKA (reference sequence).

There are a few counts of this clonotype. V and J are TRBV19 and TRBJ2-7; 12 nucleotides align to TRBD2. Germline loops: CDR1 LNHDA, CDR2 SQIVND (reference sequence). The CDR3 has 15 amino acids. With 3 bases clipped from V and 4 bases from J, the junction kept 4 bases outside the gene matches. CDR3 DNA: TGTGCCAGTAGTATGACTAGCGGGGGACCTTACGAGCAGTACTTC. Translated, it gives CASSMTSGGPYEQYF.

This chain joins TRBV2 and TRBJ2-1; 7 bases align to TRBD2. The CDR3 has 18 amino acids. CDR1 and CDR2 (germline): SNHLY, FYNNEI. J was trimmed by 4 bases and V by 5 bases; bases with no gene match: 17. The CDR3 DNA sequence: TGTGCCAGCAGTACCCAGTCCAGCGGGAAGTTCCCTTACAATGAGCAGTTCTTC. Translated: CASSTQSSGKFPYNEQFF.

This clonotype was counted a few times. The chain links TRBV5-1 to TRBJ2-3, with D uncertain. Germline V gene lookup returns CDR1 SGHRS and CDR2 YFSETQ. This CDR3 region has 16 residues. V was cut by 4 bases and J by 0 bases, with 15 bases left in between. CDR3 sequence (DNA): TGCGCCAGCAGCGACATGACCGGGCCCAGCACAGATACGCAGTATTTT. It codes for CASSDMTGPSTDTQYF. The complete variable domain, with remaining parts taken from reference TRBV5-1 and TRBJ2-3, reads KAGVTQTPRYLIKTRGQQVTLSCSPISGHRSVSWYQQTPGQGLQFLFEYFSETQRNKGNFPGRFSGRQFSNSRSEMNVSTLELGDSALYLCASSDMTGPSTDTQYFGPGTRLTVL.